The 2 T cell receptor beta chains below come from one sample, sequenced in a study of cytomegalovirus exposure and HLA in healthy donors. The PCR ran on 60 Vbeta and 13 Jbeta primers. Repertoires were generated with immunoSEQ multiplex PCR, while TCRdb's copy carries only in-frame clones and drops some. The sample carries roughly 130,000 clones, about three quarters recorded once. Sequences were obtained from PBMCs. These receptors came from a human donor in good health.

The chain uses TRBV6-5 and TRBJ2-5; 10 nucleotides match TRBD2. The CDR3 totals 14 residues. The germline V gene encodes CDR1 MNHEY and CDR2 SVGAGI. With V trimmed by 8 bases and J by 6 bases, 9 bases remained unmatched. This chain's CDR3 is CASQGAGGSQTQYF. The CDR3 DNA is TGTGCCAGCCAGGGAGCGGGGGGGAGCCAGACCCAGTACTTC.

In its sample, this clone was seen once. The CDR3 is CASSPGRGTGTSYEQYF. CDR3 nucleotides: TGCGCCAGCAGCCCTGGGAGAGGGACTGGCACCTCCTACGAGCAGTACTTC. This sequence joins TRBV4-1 and TRBJ2-7, with D possibly being TRBD2 (6 bases). V gave up 4 bases and J gave up 0 bases, with 19 bases separating them. The CDR3 extends over 17 amino acids. Germline V gene sequence: CDR1 MGHRA, CDR2 YSYEKL.